A selection of T cell receptor beta chains follows, all from one sample in a study of blood T cell repertoires in COVID-19. Here immunoSEQ multiplex PCR was the method, and the copy in TCRdb shows in-frame clones only, minus some. The sample has 310,000 or so clones; roughly 82% are singletons. The source material was peripheral blood. These receptors came from a woman in her 50s with acute or convalescent COVID-19. Each CDR3 is given with its conserved first and last residue. The D gene is left open where the match is weak. Size values are once, few and many counts, or a class for expanded clones, and some rows have none.

TGTGCCAGCTCACCACAAGAGGGAGTTGGCACTGAAGCTTTCTTT,CASSPQEGVGTEAFF,TRBJ1-1,TRBV18,few,-
TGTGCCATCAGTGACGGACAGGGCACAGATACGCAGTATTTT,CAISDGQGTDTQYF,TRBJ2-3,TRBV10-3,-,TRBD1
TGTGCCAGCAACCTCGTCCCGGGACATCGGGAGACCCAGTACTTC,CASNLVPGHRETQYF,TRBJ2-5,TRBV7-2,-,-
TGTGCCACCAGTGATAAGGACATATACACCGGGGAGCTGTTTTTT,CATSDKDIYTGELFF,TRBJ2-2,TRBV24-1,-,-
TGTGCCAGCTCACCACCGACTAGCGAGAACACCGGGGAGCTGTTTTTT,CASSPPTSENTGELFF,TRBJ2-2,TRBV18,few,TRBD2
TGTGCCAGCAGTTGGCCCACAGGGGGTGAGGATGAGCAGTTCTTC,CASSWPTGGEDEQFF,TRBJ2-1,TRBV6-1,-,TRBD1
TGTGCCAGCAGCCAAGGAAACCCCAGGAACTTATATAGCAATCAGCCCCAGCATTTT,CASSQGNPRNLYSNQPQHF,TRBJ1-5,TRBV3-1/TRBV3-2,-,-
TGTGCCAGCAGCTCCGGGACAGGGGGCTTCGGGGAGCTGTTTTTT,CASSSGTGGFGELFF,TRBJ2-2,TRBV7-9,-,TRBD1
TGTGCCAGCACTGAAACTAGCGGGAATCAGTTCTTC,CASTETSGNQFF,TRBJ2-1,TRBV2,-,TRBD2
TGTGCCAGCAGAGGGACAGGGGACAACTATGGCTACACCTTC,CASRGTGDNYGYTF,TRBJ1-2,TRBV3-1/TRBV3-2,-,TRBD1
TGTGCCAGCAGTTATCGGACTAGCGGGGCCTACAATGAGCAGTTCTTC,CASSYRTSGAYNEQFF,TRBJ2-1,TRBV6-2/TRBV6-3,-,TRBD2
TGTGCCAGCAGCAGGGGTCCCACTGAAGCTTTCTTT,CASSRGPTEAFF,TRBJ1-1,TRBV9,-,-
TGCGCCAGCAGCCCCGGGACAGGTAGCTACGAGCAGTACTTC,CASSPGTGSYEQYF,TRBJ2-7,TRBV4-3,-,TRBD1
TGTGCCATCAGCGGGACTAGCGGGAGACGACGACATGAGCAGTTCTTC,CAISGTSGRRRHEQFF,TRBJ2-1,TRBV10-3,-,TRBD2
TGTGCCAGCTCACGGGGGACAGGGGGCCCTCGCACTTCCTACGAGCAGTACTTC,CASSRGTGGPRTSYEQYF,TRBJ2-7,TRBV18,once,TRBD1
TGCGCCAGCAGCTTGCGCCCGGGAGATCAGGGATCCTACGAGCAGTACTTC,CASSLRPGDQGSYEQYF,TRBJ2-7,TRBV5-1,-,-
TGTGCCAGCAGCTTAGCTTACAGGGACCCGGCCTACGGTGAGCAGTTCTTC,CASSLAYRDPAYGEQFF,TRBJ2-1,TRBV7-9,-,-
TGTGCCACCAGCAGAGACTATATTACCAGCGGGACTAGCACAGATACGCAGTATTTT,CATSRDYITSGTSTDTQYF,TRBJ2-3,TRBV15,-,TRBD2
TGTGCCAGCAGCTTGGAGGGACAGGGGGATTTTGAGACCCAGTACTTC,CASSLEGQGDFETQYF,TRBJ2-5,TRBV7-6,-,TRBD1
TGTGCCAGCAGCTTAGCGCTAAGCGGGAGTTACGAGCAGTACTTC,CASSLALSGSYEQYF,TRBJ2-7,TRBV7-2,few,TRBD2
TGTGCCAGTTCTAGCGGAACCTACAATGAGCAGTTCTTC,CASSSGTYNEQFF,TRBJ2-1,TRBV9,-,TRBD2
TGTGCCAGCAGCTTAAGTACCGCTAGAGAAGCTTTCTTT,CASSLSTAREAFF,TRBJ1-1,TRBV7-3,-,-
TGTGCCAGCAGCTTAGTTGGGACAGGGAACACCGGGGAGCTGTTTTTT,CASSLVGTGNTGELFF,TRBJ2-2,TRBV7-2,-,TRBD1
TGTGCCAGCAGCTTGTTGGGAGCCTACGAGCAGTACTTC,CASSLLGAYEQYF,TRBJ2-7,TRBV7-9,-,-
TGTGCCAGCAGCCCACGGACATTGCTTTACAATGAGCAGTTCTTC,CASSPRTLLYNEQFF,TRBJ2-1,TRBV14,once,-
TGTGCCAGTACTGGAGACAGTAGCAATCAGCCCCAGCATTTT,CASTGDSSNQPQHF,TRBJ1-5,TRBV19,few,-
TGTGCCAGCAGCCCGAGCGTGGGGGAGGATGAGCAGTTCTTC,CASSPSVGEDEQFF,TRBJ2-1,TRBV9,-,-
TGTGCCAGCAGCTTAGAGGTGAACATGAACACTGAAGCTTTCTTT,CASSLEVNMNTEAFF,TRBJ1-1,TRBV7-3,-,-
TGTGCCAGCAGTCGGGGGACAGGGGATTACAATGAGCAGTTCTTC,CASSRGTGDYNEQFF,TRBJ2-1,TRBV3-1/TRBV3-2,-,TRBD1
TGTGCCAGCTCACCACGTCAGGTTATGAACACTGAAGCTTTCTTT,CASSPRQVMNTEAFF,TRBJ1-1,TRBV18,once,-
TGTGCCAGCCTTTTTGCGGAGGGAACTGAAGCTTTCTTT,CASLFAEGTEAFF,TRBJ1-1,TRBV2,-,-
TGTGCCAGTAGTATTGTGGGCTCTGACAGGACTGAAGCTTTCTTT,CASSIVGSDRTEAFF,TRBJ1-1,TRBV19,-,-
TGCAGCGTTGGGAGACAGGGCGACACCGGGGAGCTGTTTTTT,CSVGRQGDTGELFF,TRBJ2-2,TRBV29-1,-,TRBD1
TGCGCCAGCAGCCCTACCGGGACAGGGTATTACAATGAGCAGTTCTTC,CASSPTGTGYYNEQFF,TRBJ2-1,TRBV5-1,-,TRBD1
TGTGCCAGCAACCAAGGGGCTGGAAACACCATATATTTT,CASNQGAGNTIYF,TRBJ1-3,TRBV7-9,once,-
TGTGCCAGCAGGGGATCAGGGTACTATGGCTACACCTTC,CASRGSGYYGYTF,TRBJ1-2,TRBV6-4,-,-
TGTGCCAGCAGCCAAGGGGCTGGGTACGAGCAGTACTTC,CASSQGAGYEQYF,TRBJ2-7,TRBV4-2,-,-
TGTGTCACTGGGGAGCTAGCGGGAGGGGCAGATACGCAGTATTTT,CVTGELAGGADTQYF,TRBJ2-3,TRBV28,-,TRBD2
TGTGCCAGCAGCTTAGCGGGCGGCGGGAGCCCCTACGAGCAGTACTTC,CASSLAGGGSPYEQYF,TRBJ2-7,TRBV7-2,-,TRBD2
TGTGCCAGCAGCGGGGACAGGGGATTGGGGAGTCCCTACGAGCAGTACTTC,CASSGDRGLGSPYEQYF,TRBJ2-7,TRBV9,once,TRBD1